This T cell receptor (beta chain) was profiled in a study of blood T cell repertoires in COVID-19. CDR1 is KGHSH and CDR2 is LQKENI in the germline V gene. V was pared by 1 base and J by 6 bases, with 16 bases between. The CDR3 length is 15 residues. Method: immunoSEQ multiplex PCR; TCRdb's copy keeps in-frame clones and lacks some. The sample has 200,000 to 250,000 clones; 86% are singletons. Material: peripheral blood. The chain links TRBV18 to TRBJ2-7, with D tentatively TRBD2 (6 bases). The TCR comes from a woman in her forties or fifties with acute or convalescent COVID-19. The CDR3 is CASSPLSLAKGEQYF. The CDR3 bases are TGTGCCAGCTCACCACTTTCCCTAGCGAAAGGCGAGCAGTACTTC.